The T cell receptor beta chain under discussion was sequenced for a study of blood T cell repertoires in COVID-19. Across the whole study: PBMCs, B-cell-depleted T cells, or T cells provided the cDNA or gDNA that made up the material.

With V trimmed by 2 bases and J by 4 bases, 6 bases remained unmatched. Germline values: CDR1 MNHEY, CDR2 SVGEGT. The CDR3 has 15 residues. Method: immunoSEQ multiplex PCR; TCRdb's copy keeps in-frame clones and lacks some. The sample yields 76,000 or so clones, around nine tenths seen once. The receptor was derived from a young man with acute or convalescent COVID-19. The sequencing sample was made of peripheral blood. V and J are TRBV6-2 or TRBV6-3 and TRBJ2-7; 9 bases match TRBD1. This CDR3 is CASSYARDREYEQYF. The DNA for the CDR3 is TGTGCCAGCAGTTACGCCCGGGACAGGGAGTACGAGCAGTACTTC.